This TCR beta chain was sequenced for a study of lymphopenia after photon versus proton radiotherapy. Note on this clone: Its target is not known.

Study outcomes and limitations: Survival link was tested only in deceased patients; proton benefit remains a possibility. A bigger post-nadir fall in TCR diversity correlated inversely with survival time in deceased patients. Photon-treated patients lost naive T cells and TCR diversity; proton-treated stayed stable.

CDR1 and CDR2 (germline): MDHEN, SYDVKM. This CDR3 spans 12 amino acids. Deletions cut 7 bases from V and 8 bases from J, with 11 bases between. Repertoires were generated with immunoSEQ multiplex PCR, while TCRdb's copy carries only in-frame clones and drops some. The table shows 150,000 to 200,000 clones, with 88% occurring only once. The sequenced sample was peripheral blood, obtained from a patient treated with photon-based radiotherapy. The receptor's source is a man in his fifties or sixties with gastric cancer. V is TRBV28 and J is TRBJ2-2, with no clear D. CDR3 sequence (DNA): TGTGCCAGCACCATTCAGAGTGGGGAGCTGTTTTTT. It translates to CASTIQSGELFF.